By share, the clone carrying this T cell receptor (beta chain) ranks as medium-sized (0.01 to 0.1%). Its antigen remains unidentified. The data originate from a study of T cells in localized non-small cell lung cancer. General observations from the study: Adjacent lung exhibited a median of approximately 50 among the 100 most abundant tumor clones.

Data came from immunoSEQ multiplex PCR; TCRdb stores just in-frame clones and leaves some out. The repertoire includes under 3,500 clones, less than 30% of them detected once, and approximately 22% sits in the top ten. Trimming at V came to 6 bases and at J to 7 bases, leaving 12 bases not matched to a gene. This CDR3 comprises 16 residues. Looked up from germline, CDR1 is SGHNT and CDR2 is YENEEA. This sequence was found in a woman aged 40 to 75 with stage I squamous cell lung carcinoma. The material sequenced was lung tumor tissue, taken before any cancer treatment. The V and J genes are TRBV11-3 and TRBJ2-2; 9 bases fit TRBD1. The CDR3 region is CASRGVNRGLSGELFF. The CDR3 DNA reads as TGTGCCAGCAGGGGTGTTAACAGGGGGCTGAGCGGGGAGCTGTTTTTT.